One and the same sample provided the 17 T cell receptor beta chains below, sequenced in a study of blood T cell repertoires in COVID-19. The protocol was immunoSEQ multiplex PCR, while the TCRdb copy is restricted to in-frame clones and leaves out a portion. In the table there are 120,000 or so clones, 90% of which are singletons. The sample taken for sequencing was peripheral blood. These receptors came from a man aged 60 to 69 with COVID-19, enrolled during active disease.

The genes are TRBV3-1 (or the pseudogene TRBV3-2) and TRBJ2-5, with TRBD2 identical over 8 bases. With 3 bases clipped from V and 5 bases from J, the junction kept 5 bases outside the gene matches. Germline values: CDR1 LGHDT, CDR2 YNNKEL (reference sequence). This CDR3 spans 14 amino acids. The CDR3 loop reads CASSQRGVLETQYF. The CDR3 nucleotides are TGTGCCAGCAGCCAGCGGGGGGTTCTTGAGACCCAGTACTTC.

This clone was recorded only once. The chain has TRBV2 and TRBJ2-1; 11 bases match TRBD2. Germline CDR1 reads SNHLY; CDR2 reads FYNNEI. This CDR3 region has 14 residues. The V and J ends lost 10 bases and 3 bases, in that order; junction bases with no gene match: 5. CDR3 region: CAIPGLAVYNEQFF. CDR3 DNA: TGTGCCATCCCGGGACTAGCGGTCTACAATGAGCAGTTCTTC. Supplemented by reference TRBV2 and TRBJ2-1, the full variable domain reads EPEVTQTPSHQVTQMGQEVILRCVPISNHLYFYWYRQILGQKVEFLVSFYNNEISEKSEIFDDQFSVERPDGSNFTLKIRSTKLEDSAMYFCAIPGLAVYNEQFFGPGTRLTVL.

This chain joins TRBV7-2 and TRBJ2-7, with 12 bases fitting TRBD2. The CDR3 is made up of 14 amino acids. The ends lost 5 bases at V and 3 bases at J; junction bases unmatched: 2. CDR1 is SGHTA and CDR2 is FQGNSA in the germline V gene. CDR3: CASSRTSGIYEQYF. CDR3 sequence (DNA): TGTGCCAGCAGCAGGACTAGCGGGATCTACGAGCAGTACTTC.

This clone was detected only once. The rearrangement uses TRBV7-9 and TRBJ1-2; 7 nucleotides match TRBD1. Germline CDR1 SEHNR, CDR2 FQNEAQ (reference sequence). The CDR3 has 14 amino acids. With 5 bases clipped from V and 11 bases from J, the junction kept 14 bases outside the gene matches. The CDR3 DNA sequence: TGTGCCAGCAGCGGAGGCGGACAGGACTCTAAGTACACCTTC. Its protein is CASSGGGQDSKYTF. Variable domain in full (rest from reference TRBV7-9 and TRBJ1-2): DTGVSQNPRHKITKRGQNVTFRCDPISEHNRLYWYRQTLGQGPEFLTYFQNEAQLEKSRLLSDRFSAERPKGSFSTLEIQRTEQGDSAMYLCASSGGGQDSKYTFGSGTRLTVV.

The CDR3 protein is CASSETGRLWDEQFF. CDR3 in DNA: TGCGCCAGCAGTGAGACCGGGAGGCTTTGGGATGAGCAGTTCTTC. V gene TRBV10-2 combines with J gene TRBJ2-1; 7 bases agree with TRBD2. This CDR3 contains 15 residues. Germline trimming cut 2 bases from V and 8 bases from J; bases unmatched to any gene: 9. CDR1 and CDR2 from the germline V gene are WSHSY and SAAADI.

The gene calls are TRBV5-8 and TRBJ2-1, with 12 nucleotides matching TRBD2. V was clipped by 4 bases and J by 1 base; unmatched bases: 9. CDR3 size: 18 residues. From germline, CDR1 is SGHTS and CDR2 YDEGEE. The CDR3: CASSEGRTSGISYNEQFF. The CDR3 DNA reads as TGTGCCAGCAGCGAAGGGAGGACTAGCGGGATTTCCTACAATGAGCAGTTCTTC.

The chain has TRBV4-1 and TRBJ2-5; the match to TRBD2 covers 8 bases. The CDR3 is 16 residues long. The ends lost 4 bases at V and 5 bases at J; junction bases unmatched: 12. Germline values: CDR1 MGHRA, CDR2 YSYEKL. In DNA form, the CDR3 reads TGCGCCAGCAGCCCCCTCCCGACTCGGGAGGGGGAGACCCAGTACTTC. Translated: CASSPLPTREGETQYF.

This chain uses TRBV4-2 with TRBJ2-5; D is perhaps TRBD1 (5 bases). The V gene's germline CDR1 is LGHNA and CDR2 YNFKEQ. V was clipped by 0 bases and J by 6 bases, with 14 bases between them. This CDR3 is built from 15 residues. The CDR3 bases are TGTGCCAGCAGCCAAGAGGTGGACATGGGTCAGACCCAGTACTTC. The encoded protein is CASSQEVDMGQTQYF.

As for this clone: Other DNA sequences in the same sample also yield this CDR3. The CDR3 region has the DNA TGTGCCAGCTCACGACAAGGTGACTATGGCTACACCTTC. Translation gives CASSRQGDYGYTF. The chain links TRBV18 to TRBJ1-2, with D unresolved. Germline V CDR1 and CDR2: KGHSH, LQKENI. The CDR3 has 13 residues. Trimming took 4 bases from V and 3 from J, leaving 9 bases between them.

This clone has just a few counts. The V gene is TRBV7-9, the J gene TRBJ1-1; D uncertain. Germline V lookup: CDR1 SEHNR, CDR2 FQNEAQ (reference sequence). The CDR3 has 11 amino acids. V lost 11 bases and J lost 4, with 11 bases in between. The CDR3: CAGQRGTEAFF. The CDR3 DNA sequence: TGTGCCGGTCAACGCGGCACTGAAGCTTTCTTT.

This chain links TRBV2 with TRBJ2-2, with a tentative D call TRBD2 (5 bases). V lost 9 bases to trimming and J lost 5 bases, with 13 bases between them. Per the germline V gene, CDR1 is SNHLY and CDR2 is FYNNEI. This CDR3 spans 13 amino acids. CDR3 sequence reads: CASNLGATGELFF. The DNA of the CDR3 is TGTGCCAGTAATCTGGGAGCGACCGGGGAGCTGTTTTTT.

The chain carries TRBV2 and TRBJ2-7, with 12 nucleotides matching TRBD2. CDR3 length equals 15 residues. V was clipped by 4 bases and J by 4 bases; unmatched bases: 5. Germline CDR1 and CDR2: SNHLY and FYNNEI. In DNA form, the CDR3 reads TGTGCCAGCAGTGCGACTAGCGGGAGTGCATACGAGCAGTACTTC. It is translated as CASSATSGSAYEQYF.

The chain is built from TRBV18 and TRBJ2-5; D ambiguous. There are 13 residues in the CDR3. V was pared by 3 bases and J by 2 bases, with 7 bases between. Germline-derived CDR1 and CDR2 are KGHSH and LQKENI. The CDR3 bases are TGTGCCAGCTCACCCGTCCGGCAAGAGACCCAGTACTTC. Its protein product is CASSPVRQETQYF. Supplemented by reference TRBV18 and TRBJ2-5, the full variable domain reads NAGVMQNPRHLVRRRGQEARLRCSPMKGHSHVYWYRQLPEEGLKFMVYLQKENIIDESGMPKERFSAEFPKEGPSILRIQQVVRGDSAAYFCASSPVRQETQYFGPGTRLLVL.

The chain links TRBV19 to TRBJ2-7; D unresolved. CDR3 length: 14 residues. Germline CDR1 reads LNHDA; CDR2 reads SQIVND (reference sequence). V lost 3 bases and J lost 4, with 13 bases in between. CDR3 sequence: CASSISPVSYEQYF. CDR3 bases: TGTGCCAGTAGTATTTCCCCGGTTTCTTACGAGCAGTACTTC.

For this clone: Other nucleotide sequences from this sample produce the same CDR3. This chain uses TRBV5-4 with TRBJ1-1; D is perhaps TRBD1 (5 bases). This CDR3 comprises 12 residues. The V gene lost 4 bases and the J gene lost 7 bases, with 11 bases spanning the gap. Looked up from germline, CDR1 is SGHNT and CDR2 is YYREEE (reference sequence). CDR3 in amino acids: CASSLDRNEAFF. The CDR3 coding sequence is TGTGCCAGCAGCCTAGACAGAAATGAAGCTTTCTTT.

This chain uses TRBV5-4 with TRBJ2-2; weak D call: TRBD1 (6 bases). V lost 3 bases, J lost 5 bases, and 14 bases lay in between. Germline V gene sequence: CDR1 SGHNT, CDR2 YYREEE (reference sequence). CDR3 length equals 15 residues. This chain's CDR3 is CASSSPGQGTGELFF. The CDR3 DNA is TGTGCCAGCAGCTCGCCGGGACAAGGGACCGGGGAGCTGTTTTTT.

The chain couples TRBV11-3 to TRBJ1-2; 8 bases line up with TRBD1. CDR1 and CDR2 (germline): SGHNT, YENEEA. The CDR3 sequence is 14 residues long. The trim removed 3 bases at V and 5 bases at J, leaving 5 bases unmatched. The CDR3: CASSFRDRRYGYTF. CDR3 coding DNA: TGTGCCAGCAGCTTCCGGGACAGGAGATATGGCTACACCTTC.